The next 5 T cell receptor beta chains were all read from a single sample in a study of siplizumab effects on memory and regulatory T cells. This table comes from immunoSEQ multiplex PCR, and its TCRdb copy is limited to in-frame clones, with some not included. The sample has nearly 95,000 clones, around 94% seen once; the top ten hold roughly 0.29%. The sample consisted of non-Treg CD4+ T cells sorted from blood. The receptors derive from a human donor in good health.

The CDR3, as DNA: TGTGCCAGCCAATACCGGGACACAGATACGCAGTATTTT. Its translation is CASQYRDTDTQYF. This chain links TRBV6-1 with TRBJ2-3, with TRBD2 as a possible D gene (5 bases). CDR1 is MNHNS, CDR2 SASEGT, per germline. V was cut by 8 bases and J by 2 bases, with 11 bases left in between. This CDR3 region has 13 residues.

V usage is TRBV12-5 and J usage is TRBJ2-3; 10 nucleotides align to TRBD2. Germline values: CDR1 LGHNT, CDR2 FRNRAP. The V and J ends lost 4 bases and 2 bases, in that order; junction bases with no gene match: 3. The CDR3 totals 15 residues. CDR3 bases: TGTGCTAGTGGTTATAGCGGGGGGTACACAGATACGCAGTATTTT. The encoded protein is CASGYSGGYTDTQYF.

V gene TRBV15 combines with J gene TRBJ1-5; the D gene is possibly TRBD1 (6 bases). The V end lost 2 bases, the J end lost 6 bases, and 11 bases lay between the germline ends. Germline lookup yields CDR1 LNHNV and CDR2 YYDKDF (reference sequence). The CDR3 loop spans 14 amino acids. The chain's CDR3 is CATSRMGAGQPQHF. CDR3 in DNA: TGTGCCACCAGCAGAATGGGGGCGGGTCAGCCCCAGCATTTT.

The CDR3 nucleotides are TGCGCCAGCAGCGTGGACAGTAGCACAGATACGCAGTATTTT. This gives the protein CASSVDSSTDTQYF. The chain carries TRBV5-1 and TRBJ2-3, with D possibly being TRBD1 (6 bases). The CDR3 runs to 14 residues. The V and J ends lost 4 bases and 0 bases respectively, with 9 bases between them. Per the germline V gene, CDR1 is SGHRS and CDR2 is YFSETQ. Full variable domain (remainder filled in from reference TRBV5-1 and TRBJ2-3): KAGVTQTPRYLIKTRGQQVTLSCSPISGHRSVSWYQQTPGQGLQFLFEYFSETQRNKGNFPGRFSGRQFSNSRSEMNVSTLELGDSALYLCASSVDSSTDTQYFGPGTRLTVL.

The gene calls are TRBV10-3 and TRBJ2-3; TRBD2 might be the D (5 bases). Germline V CDR1 and CDR2: ENHRY, SYGVKD. V lost 4 bases, J lost 5 bases, and 19 bases lay in between. The CDR3 runs 16 residues. The CDR3 DNA is TGTGCCATCAGTGGATCGGTTCAAACCGGACTAGATACGCAGTATTTT. This sequence encodes CAISGSVQTGLDTQYF.